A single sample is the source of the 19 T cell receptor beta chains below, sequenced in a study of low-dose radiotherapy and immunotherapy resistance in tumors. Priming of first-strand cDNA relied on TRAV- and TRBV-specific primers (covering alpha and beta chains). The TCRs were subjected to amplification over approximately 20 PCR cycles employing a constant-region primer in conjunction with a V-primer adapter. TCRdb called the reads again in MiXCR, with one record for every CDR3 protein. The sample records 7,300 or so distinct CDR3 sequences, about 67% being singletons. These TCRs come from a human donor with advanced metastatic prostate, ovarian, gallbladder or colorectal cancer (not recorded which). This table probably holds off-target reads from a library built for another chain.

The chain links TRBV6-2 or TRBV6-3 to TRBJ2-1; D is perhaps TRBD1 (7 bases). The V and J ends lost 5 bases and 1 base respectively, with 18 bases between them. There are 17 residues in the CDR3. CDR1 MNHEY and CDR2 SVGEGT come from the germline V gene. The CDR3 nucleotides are TGTGCCAGCAGTCGAAAGTTACAGGGGAGGTCCTACAATGAGCAGTTCTTC. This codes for CASSRKLQGRSYNEQFF.

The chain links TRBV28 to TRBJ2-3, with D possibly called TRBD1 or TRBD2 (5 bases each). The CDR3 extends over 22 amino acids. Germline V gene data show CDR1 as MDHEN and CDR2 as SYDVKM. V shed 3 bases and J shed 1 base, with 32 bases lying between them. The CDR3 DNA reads TGTGCCAGCAGTTTGGACTTTACTAGGGTCCGGGGCGCCCTAGACGGCACAGATACGCAGTATTTT. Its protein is CASSLDFTRVRGALDGTDTQYF.

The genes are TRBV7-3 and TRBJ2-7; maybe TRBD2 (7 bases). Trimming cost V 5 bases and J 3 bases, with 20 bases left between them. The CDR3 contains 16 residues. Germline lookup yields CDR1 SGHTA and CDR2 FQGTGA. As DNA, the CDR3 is TGTGCCAGCAGCCCGAGGGGGGGAGGGCGCGACTACGAGCAGTACTTC. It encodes CASSPRGGGRDYEQYF.

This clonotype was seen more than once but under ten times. CDR3 sequence reads: CASSHRQGISPQETQYF. DNA for the CDR3: TGTGCCAGCAGCCACCGACAGGGGATTTCTCCCCAAGAGACCCAGTACTTC. This chain connects TRBV14 to TRBJ2-5; 8 bases agree with TRBD1. CDR1 and CDR2 (germline): SGHDN, FVKESK. V lost 3 bases and J lost 1; bases outside the gene matches: 10. The CDR3 totals 17 residues.

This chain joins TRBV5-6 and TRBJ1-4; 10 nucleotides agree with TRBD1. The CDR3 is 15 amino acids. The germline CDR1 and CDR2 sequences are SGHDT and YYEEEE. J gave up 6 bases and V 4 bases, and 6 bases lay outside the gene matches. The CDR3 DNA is TGTGCCAGCAGCGGCCCGACAGGGGGCGATGAAAAACTGTTTTTT. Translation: CASSGPTGGDEKLFF.

As DNA, the CDR3 is TGTGCCAGCAGTCCGGGGGACTCTGAGACCCAGTACTTC. Translating gives CASSPGDSETQYF. The chain has TRBV26 and TRBJ2-5; the DNA was not used to check the table's D call, TRBD2. TRBV26 is noted as a pseudogene. The CDR3 has 13 residues.

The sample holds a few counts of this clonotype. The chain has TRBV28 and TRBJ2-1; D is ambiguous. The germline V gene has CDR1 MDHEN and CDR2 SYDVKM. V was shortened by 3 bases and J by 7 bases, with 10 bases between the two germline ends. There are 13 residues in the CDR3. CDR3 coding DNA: TGTGCCAGCAGTTTTCACATCCGAAATGAGCAGTTCTTC. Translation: CASSFHIRNEQFF.

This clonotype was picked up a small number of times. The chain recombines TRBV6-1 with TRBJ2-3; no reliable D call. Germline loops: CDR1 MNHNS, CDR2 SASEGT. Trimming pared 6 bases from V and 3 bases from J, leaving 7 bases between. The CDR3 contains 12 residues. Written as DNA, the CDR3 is TGTGCCAGCAGAAGAGATACAGATACGCAGTATTTT. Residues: CASRRDTDTQYF.

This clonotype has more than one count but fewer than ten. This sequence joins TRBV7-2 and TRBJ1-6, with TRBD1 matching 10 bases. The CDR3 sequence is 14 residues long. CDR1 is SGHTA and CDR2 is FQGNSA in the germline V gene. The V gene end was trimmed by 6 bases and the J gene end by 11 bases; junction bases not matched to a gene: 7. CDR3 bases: TGTGCCAGCAGGGAGGACGGGACAGGGGCACCCCTCCACTTT. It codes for CASREDGTGAPLHF.

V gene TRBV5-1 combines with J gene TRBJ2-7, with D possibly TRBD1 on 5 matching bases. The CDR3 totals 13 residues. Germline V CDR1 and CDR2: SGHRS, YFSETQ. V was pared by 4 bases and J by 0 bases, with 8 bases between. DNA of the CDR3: TGCGCCAGCAGCCCGGACAACTCCTACGAGCAGTACTTC. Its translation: CASSPDNSYEQYF.

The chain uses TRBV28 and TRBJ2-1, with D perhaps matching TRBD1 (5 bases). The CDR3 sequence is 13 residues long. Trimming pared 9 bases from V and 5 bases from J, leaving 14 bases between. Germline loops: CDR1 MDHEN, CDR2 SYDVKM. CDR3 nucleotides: TGTGCCAGTACCGACAGCGTCCACAATGAGCAGTTCTTC. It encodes CASTDSVHNEQFF.

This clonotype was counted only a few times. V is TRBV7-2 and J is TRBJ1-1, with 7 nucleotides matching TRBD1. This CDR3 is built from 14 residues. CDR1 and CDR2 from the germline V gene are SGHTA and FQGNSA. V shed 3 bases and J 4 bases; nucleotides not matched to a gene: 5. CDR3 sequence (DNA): TGTGCCAGCAGCTTCCCGGGACAGCTCACTGAAGCTTTCTTT. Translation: CASSFPGQLTEAFF.

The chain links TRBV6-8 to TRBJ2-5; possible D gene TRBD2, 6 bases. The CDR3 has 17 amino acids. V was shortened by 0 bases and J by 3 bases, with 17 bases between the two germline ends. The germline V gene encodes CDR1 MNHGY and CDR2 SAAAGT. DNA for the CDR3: TGTGCCAGCAGTTACTCGACCGGGACTGGGAGGAAAGAGACCCAGTACTTC. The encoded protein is CASSYSTGTGRKETQYF.

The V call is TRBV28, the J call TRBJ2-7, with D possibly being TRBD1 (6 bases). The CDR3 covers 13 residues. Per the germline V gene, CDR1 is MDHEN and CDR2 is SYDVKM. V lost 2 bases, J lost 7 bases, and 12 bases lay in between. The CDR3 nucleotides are TGTGCCAGCAGTTTAGGGGGCAGGTCAGAGCAGTACTTC. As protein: CASSLGGRSEQYF.

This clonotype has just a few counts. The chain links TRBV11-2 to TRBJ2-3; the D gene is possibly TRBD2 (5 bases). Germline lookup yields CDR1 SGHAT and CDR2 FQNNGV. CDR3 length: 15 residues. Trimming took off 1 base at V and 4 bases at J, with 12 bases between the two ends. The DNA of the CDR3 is TGTGCCAGCAGCTTAGCATCGGGATTGTCAGATACGCAGTATTTT. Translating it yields CASSLASGLSDTQYF.

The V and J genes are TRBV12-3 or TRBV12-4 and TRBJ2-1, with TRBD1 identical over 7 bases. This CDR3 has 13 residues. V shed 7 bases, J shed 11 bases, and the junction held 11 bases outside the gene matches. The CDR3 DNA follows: TGTGCCAGCAACCCGGGACAGCCTAATAAGCAGTTCTTC. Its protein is CASNPGQPNKQFF.

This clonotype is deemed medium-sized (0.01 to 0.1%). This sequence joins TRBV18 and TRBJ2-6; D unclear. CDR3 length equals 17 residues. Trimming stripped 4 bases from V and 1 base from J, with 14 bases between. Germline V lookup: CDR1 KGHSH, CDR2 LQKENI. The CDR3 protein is CASSHQTSVSGANVLTF. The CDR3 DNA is TGTGCCAGCTCACACCAGACTTCTGTTTCTGGGGCCAACGTCCTGACTTTC.

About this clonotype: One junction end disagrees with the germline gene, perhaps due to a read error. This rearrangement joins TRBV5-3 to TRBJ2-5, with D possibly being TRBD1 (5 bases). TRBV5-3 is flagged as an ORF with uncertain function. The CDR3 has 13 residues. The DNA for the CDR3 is TGTGCCAGCAGCTTTACAGGTGATGAGACCCAGTACTTC. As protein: CASSFTGDETQYF.

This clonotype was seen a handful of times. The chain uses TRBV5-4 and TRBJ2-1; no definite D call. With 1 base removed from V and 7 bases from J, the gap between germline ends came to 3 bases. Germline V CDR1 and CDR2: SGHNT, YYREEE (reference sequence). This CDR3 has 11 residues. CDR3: CASSLNNEQFF. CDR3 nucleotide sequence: TGTGCCAGCAGCTTGAATAATGAGCAGTTCTTC.